This TCR beta chain is drawn from a study of T cells in Graves' hyperthyroidism and ophthalmopathy. The CDR3 is 16 residues long. Germline CDR1 is SGHRS and CDR2 is YFSETQ. J was trimmed by 4 bases and V by 0 bases; bases with no gene match: 8. Amplified TCR beta CDR3 regions came from RNA transcripts. A set of HTBI primers served as the primers for a first-round RT-PCR of the TCR CDR3. TCRdb passed the multiplex PCR reads through MiXCR, listing each CDR3 protein once. Among 190,000 or so distinct CDR3 sequences listed, around 16% were seen once. Clinical symptoms, serum thyroxine and TRAb, thyroid ultrasound and orbital computed tomography were used for the diagnoses.

The sample comprised blood. This sequence joins TRBV5-1 and TRBJ1-1, with 8 bases fitting TRBD1. The sequence came from a man in his forties with Graves' hyperthyroidism. The DNA for the CDR3 is TGCGCCAGCAGCTTGGAACAGGGGGGGATCCTCACTGAAGCTTTCTTT. Translated, it gives CASSLEQGGILTEAFF.